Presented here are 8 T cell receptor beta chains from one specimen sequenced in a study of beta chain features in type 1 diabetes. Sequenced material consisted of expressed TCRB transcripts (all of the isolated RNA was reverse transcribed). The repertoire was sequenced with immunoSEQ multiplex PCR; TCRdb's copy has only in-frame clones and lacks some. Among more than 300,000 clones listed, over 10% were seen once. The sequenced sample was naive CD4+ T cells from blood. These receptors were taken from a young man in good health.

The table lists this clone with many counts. CDR3 protein: CSVAKGQSYEQYF. CDR3 coding DNA: TGCAGCGTGGCAAAGGGACAGTCCTACGAGCAGTACTTC. The chain has TRBV29-1 and TRBJ2-7, with 7 bases aligning to TRBD1. The V gene's germline CDR1 is SQVTM and CDR2 ANQGSEA. This CDR3 comprises 13 residues. V trimming: 6 bases; J trimming: 1 base; junction bases outside the gene matches: 6.

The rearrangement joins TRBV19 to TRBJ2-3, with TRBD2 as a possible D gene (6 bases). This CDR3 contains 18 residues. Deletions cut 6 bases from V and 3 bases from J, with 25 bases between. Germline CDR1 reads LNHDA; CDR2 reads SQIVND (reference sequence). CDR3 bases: TGTGCCAGTAGCATTCTTGTATCTACTATCGCGGGGACAGATACGCAGTATTTT. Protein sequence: CASSILVSTIAGTDTQYF.

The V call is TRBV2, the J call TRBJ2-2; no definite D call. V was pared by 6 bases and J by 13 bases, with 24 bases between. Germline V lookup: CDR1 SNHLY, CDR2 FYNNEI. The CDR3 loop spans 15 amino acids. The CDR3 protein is CASRSALSSRLVLFF. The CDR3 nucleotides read TGTGCCAGCAGAAGTGCCTTATCTTCCCGCCTAGTGCTGTTTTTT. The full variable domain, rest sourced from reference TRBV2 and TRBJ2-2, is EPEVTQTPSHQVTQMGQEVILRCVPISNHLYFYWYRQILGQKVEFLVSFYNNEISEKSEIFDDQFSVERPDGSNFTLKIRSTKLEDSAMYFCASRSALSSRLVLFFGEGSRLTVL.

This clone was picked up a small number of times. The CDR3 DNA reads TGTGCCAGCTCACCTCGAACCGGGACTGAGGAACTGTTTTTT. This codes for CASSPRTGTEELFF. The chain has TRBV18 and TRBJ1-4; tentative D call: TRBD1 (5 bases). The CDR3 sequence is 14 residues long. Germline CDR1 is KGHSH and CDR2 is LQKENI. V shed 3 bases and J shed 12 bases, with 17 bases lying between them.

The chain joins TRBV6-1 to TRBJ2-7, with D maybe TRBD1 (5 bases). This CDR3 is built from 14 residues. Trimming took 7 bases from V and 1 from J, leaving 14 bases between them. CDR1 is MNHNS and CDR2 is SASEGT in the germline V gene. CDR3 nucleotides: TGTGCCAGCAATCCGACAGAAGTATCCTACGAGCAGTACTTC. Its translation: CASNPTEVSYEQYF.

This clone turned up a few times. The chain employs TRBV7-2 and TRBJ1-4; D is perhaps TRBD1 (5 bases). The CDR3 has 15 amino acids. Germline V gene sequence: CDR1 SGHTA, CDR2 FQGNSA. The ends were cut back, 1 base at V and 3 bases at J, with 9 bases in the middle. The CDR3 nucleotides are TGTGCCAGCAGCTTAGGCGGGGCAGCTAATGAAAAACTGTTTTTT. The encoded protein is CASSLGGAANEKLFF.

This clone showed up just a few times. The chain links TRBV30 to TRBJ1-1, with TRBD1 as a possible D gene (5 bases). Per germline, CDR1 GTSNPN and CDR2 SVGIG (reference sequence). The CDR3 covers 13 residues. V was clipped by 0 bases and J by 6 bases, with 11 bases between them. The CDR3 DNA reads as TGTGCCTGGAGTGTACGTGGAGGGGCTGAAGCTTTCTTT. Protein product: CAWSVRGGAEAFF.

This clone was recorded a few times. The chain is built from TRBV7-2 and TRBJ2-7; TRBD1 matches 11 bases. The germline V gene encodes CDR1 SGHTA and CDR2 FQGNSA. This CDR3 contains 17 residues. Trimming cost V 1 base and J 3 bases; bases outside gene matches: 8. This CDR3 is CASSLVGQGASFYEQYF. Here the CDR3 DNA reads TGTGCCAGCAGCTTAGTCGGACAGGGGGCTTCTTTCTACGAGCAGTACTTC.